The 6 T cell receptor beta chains given below trace back to one sample, sequenced in a study of T cells in Graves' hyperthyroidism and ophthalmopathy. Using RNA transcripts as the source, TCR beta CDR3 regions were amplified. The HTBI primer set was used in a first-round RT-PCR of the TCR CDR3. TCRdb re-analysed the multiplex PCR reads in MiXCR, keeping a single row per CDR3 protein. This table has hundreds of thousands of distinct CDR3 sequences, around 42% appearing once. Sequenced sample: peripheral blood or thyroid tissue (not recorded which). Receptors originate from a young woman with Graves' hyperthyroidism.

The rearrangement links TRBV6-5 to TRBJ2-7; TRBD1 aligns across 9 bases. V lost 6 bases, J lost 6 bases, and 9 bases stayed unmatched. CDR1 is MNHEY and CDR2 is SVGAGI in the germline V gene. This CDR3 region has 14 residues. CDR3 in amino acids: CASSSGTGTREQYF. The CDR3 DNA follows: TGTGCCAGCAGCTCCGGGACAGGGACCCGCGAGCAGTACTTC.

On this clonotype itself: Germline and junction disagree at one end, which may indicate a read error. The CDR3 reads CASSQPGQNYEQYF. The CDR3 nucleotides read TGCGCCAGCAGCCAACCGGGACAGAACTACGAGCAGTACTTC. The rearrangement joins TRBV7-9 to TRBJ2-7, with TRBD1 matching 7 bases. CDR3 length: 14 residues. Germline CDR1 SEHNR, CDR2 FQNEAQ (reference sequence). Looking up the rest from reference TRBV7-9 and TRBJ2-7 gives the full variable domain: DTGVSQNPRHKITKRGQNVTFRCDPISEHNRLYWYRQTLGQGPEFLTYFQNEAQLEKSRLLSDRFSAERPKGSFSTLEIQRTEQGDSAMYLCASSQPGQNYEQYFGPGTRLTVT.

Only a few counts were recorded for this clonotype. The chain couples TRBV9 to TRBJ1-2, with unresolved D. Germline CDR1 SGDLS, CDR2 YYNGEE. The CDR3 totals 12 residues. V was shortened by 5 bases and J by 8 bases, with 13 bases between the two germline ends. Here the CDR3 reads CASSPLPEGYTF. The CDR3 DNA follows: TGTGCCAGCAGTCCTCTCCCGGAGGGCTACACCTTC.

A note on this clonotype: A much larger clone differs from this one at a single base, so this may be a read error. The rearrangement links TRBV24-1 to TRBJ1-4; tentative D call: TRBD1 (6 bases). The V end lost 3 bases, the J end lost 6 bases, and 13 bases lay between the germline ends. Germline CDR1 is KGHDR and CDR2 is SFDVKD. The CDR3 spans 15 residues. In DNA, the CDR3 is TGTGCCACCAGTGATCCGCAGGGGCAGGATGAAAAACTGTTTTTT. Its protein product is CATSDPQGQDEKLFF.

The V gene is TRBV7-9, the J gene TRBJ1-6; D is unclear. The germline V gene has CDR1 SEHNR and CDR2 FQNEAQ (reference sequence). The V end lost 5 bases, the J end lost 9 bases, and 20 bases lay between the germline ends. The CDR3 extends over 16 amino acids. CDR3 in amino acids: CASSPDLGSVGSPLHF. Here the CDR3 DNA reads TGTGCCAGCAGCCCGGACCTAGGGTCCGTGGGTTCACCCCTCCACTTT. Full variable domain (missing parts from reference TRBV7-9 and TRBJ1-6): DTGVSQNPRHKITKRGQNVTFRCDPISEHNRLYWYRQTLGQGPEFLTYFQNEAQLEKSRLLSDRFSAERPKGSFSTLEIQRTEQGDSAMYLCASSPDLGSVGSPLHFGNGTRLTVT.

The chain links TRBV7-3 to TRBJ2-2; TRBD2 is a possible D gene (6 bases). The CDR3 is 14 residues long. Germline values: CDR1 SGHTA, CDR2 FQGTGA. The germline V and J ends were trimmed by 10 bases and 6 bases, with 18 bases remaining between them. The CDR3 DNA sequence: TGTGCCATCCATGGGGCGGGGCCTCCCGGGGAGCTGTTTTTT. It yields the protein CAIHGAGPPGELFF.